A selection of T cell receptor beta chains follows, all from one sample in a study of OX40 agonist ivuxolimab in advanced cancers. Generated by immunoSEQ multiplex PCR, the TCRdb table keeps only in-frame clones and is missing some. The sample records 55,000 to 90,000 clones, approximately 80% being singletons. The sequenced sample was CD4+ or CD8+ T cells sorted from blood, obtained in a trial of the OX40 agonist ivuxolimab. These receptors were collected from an adult with an advanced solid tumor such as melanoma, head and neck, liver or kidney cancer. CDR3s include the opening cysteine and the closing phenylalanine or tryptophan. A D gene is named only where the DNA matches it firmly. Clone size is not always given. Where it is, it says once, few, many or a class for expanded clones.

V	size	D	J	DNA	CDR3
TRBV15	few	NA	TRBJ1-3	TGTGCCACCAGCAGAGATAAGGGATCTGGAAACACCATATATTTT	CATSRDKGSGNTIYF
TRBV11-2	NA	NA	TRBJ1-5	TGTGCCAGCAGCTTAGAGGCGGGTCGGGATCAGCCCCAGCATTTT	CASSLEAGRDQPQHF
TRBV2	NA	NA	TRBJ1-1	TGTGCCAGCAGGAAGACAGGGAACACTGAAGCTTTCTTT	CASRKTGNTEAFF
TRBV6-1	once	NA	TRBJ1-2	TGTGCCAGCAGCGACCCCACCGGCTACACCTTC	CASSDPTGYTF
TRBV4-1	NA	NA	TRBJ2-2	TGCGCCAGCAGCCAAGATCCATGGGGGGCGAACACCGGGGAGCTGTTTTTT	CASSQDPWGANTGELFF
TRBV19	once	NA	TRBJ1-6	TGTGCCAGTAGAACGGGACCACATAATTCACCCCTCCACTTT	CASRTGPHNSPLHF
TRBV15	NA	NA	TRBJ1-3	TGTGCCACCAGCAGAGATTTAAGGGACTCTGGAAACACCATATATTTT	CATSRDLRDSGNTIYF
TRBV11-3	NA	NA	TRBJ2-1	TGTGCCAGCAGCCAAGATCCTGTTGTGGGGAATGAGCAGTTCTTC	CASSQDPVVGNEQFF
TRBV19	NA	TRBD2	TRBJ2-3	TGTGCCAGTAGTATAGACCACCCTTATAGCGGGCGTCGCACAGATACGCAGTATTTT	CASSIDHPYSGRRTDTQYF
TRBV30	NA	NA	TRBJ1-5	TGTGCCTGGAGTGTACCTGGGGGCAGCAATCAGCCCCAGCATTTT	CAWSVPGGSNQPQHF
TRBV7-2	NA	NA	TRBJ2-5	TGTGCCAGCAGCCTGGGTCGCAGGCAGCAAGAGACCCAGTACTTC	CASSLGRRQQETQYF
TRBV7-9	NA	NA	TRBJ2-1	TGTGCCAGCAGCCGTTGGGTACAGGGTGGTAATGAGCAGTTCTTC	CASSRWVQGGNEQFF
TRBV19	NA	NA	TRBJ2-3	TGTGCCAGTAGTAAGGGGGTTTCGTTGGATACGCAGTATTTT	CASSKGVSLDTQYF
TRBV7-9	once	NA	TRBJ1-4	TGTGCCAGCAGCTCCGGGAATGGGAATGAAAAACTGTTTTTT	CASSSGNGNEKLFF
TRBV19	NA	NA	TRBJ2-7	TGTGCCAGTAGTATTCAGGGGACCTACGAGCAGTACTTC	CASSIQGTYEQYF
TRBV11-3	NA	NA	TRBJ1-6	TGTGCCAGCAGCTTAGTGGGGGCTGGAAATTCACCCCTCCACTTT	CASSLVGAGNSPLHF
TRBV5-8	few	TRBD1	TRBJ2-6	TGTGCCAGCAGCTCAGGCCTTGGACAGGGCTCCTCTGGGGCCAACGTCCTGACTTTC	CASSSGLGQGSSGANVLTF
TRBV6-1	NA	NA	TRBJ2-2	TGTGCCAGCAATGAAAGGCGGTCCGGGGAGCTGTTTTTT	CASNERRSGELFF
TRBV28	NA	NA	TRBJ2-7	TGTGCCAGCAGTTTATCCGGGCCGGCCTACGAGCAGTACTTC	CASSLSGPAYEQYF
TRBV21-1	few	NA	TRBJ1-4	TGTGCCAGCACCCCGGGACAGGGCCTCACTAATGAAAAACTGTTTTTT	CASTPGQGLTNEKLFF